This T cell receptor beta chain was captured in a study of T cell responses to AZD1222 COVID-19 vaccine. Study-wide points: The donor cohort was predominantly white British with a female majority, and clonal diversity may have been underestimated. The study found vaccine-associated CD4 TCRs spanning spike, dominant at 160-218 and 743-854.

As regards this clone: Its matching antigen is unknown.

TCRdb's copy holds only in-frame clones and misses some; the assay was immunoSEQ multiplex PCR. Of 150,000 or so clones listed, 90% are singletons. V lost 6 bases to trimming and J lost 5 bases; unmatched junction nucleotides: 9. Germline V gene data show CDR1 as LGHDT and CDR2 as YNNKEL (reference sequence). CDR3 length: 16 amino acids. Source: peripheral blood, taken 28 days after the second AZD1222 dose. The J gene is TRBJ2-2, the V gene TRBV3-1 (or the pseudogene TRBV3-2), with TRBD1 identical over 10 bases. This TCR was recovered from an adult who received the AZD1222 COVID-19 vaccine. DNA of the CDR3: TGTGCCAGCAGAGAAGCTGGGACAGGGGTGACCGGGGAGCTGTTTTTT. Protein: CASREAGTGVTGELFF.